Listed below are T cell receptor beta chains from one sample, sequenced in a study of blood T cells in healthy people across ages. From the 5' RACE reads, TCRdb called clonotypes with MiXCR, one entry per CDR3 protein. Of fewer than 700,000 distinct CDR3 sequences listed, 40% to 50% are singletons. Input material: blood. The receptors derive from a man at least 80 years old in good health. Both conserved end residues are part of each CDR3. D genes are given only for firm matches. Where a row states a size, it is once, few, many or the class of an expanded clone; other rows omit it.

D gene: TRBD2; V gene: TRBV27; clone size: -; CDR3 length: 17; J gene: TRBJ2-5; CDR3 protein: CASSFLRLAGNQETQYF; CDR3 DNA: TGTGCCAGCAGTTTCCTGAGGCTAGCGGGGAACCAAGAGACCCAGTACTTC
D gene: TRBD2; V gene: TRBV4-2; clone size: -; CDR3 length: 17; J gene: TRBJ2-3; CDR3 protein: CASSRTSGGWGTDTQYF; CDR3 DNA: TGTGCCAGCAGCCGGACTAGCGGGGGGTGGGGCACAGATACGCAGTATTTT
D gene: -; V gene: TRBV2; clone size: many; CDR3 length: 12; J gene: TRBJ2-1; CDR3 protein: CASSDVAGGRFF; CDR3 DNA: TGTGCCAGCAGTGATGTCGCGGGCGGTAGGTTCTTC
D gene: -; V gene: TRBV5-1; clone size: once; CDR3 length: 16; J gene: TRBJ2-6; CDR3 protein: CASSLEARAGANVLTF; CDR3 DNA: TGCGCCAGCAGCTTGGAAGCCCGGGCTGGGGCCAACGTCCTGACTTTC
D gene: TRBD2; V gene: TRBV6-5; clone size: many; CDR3 length: 14; J gene: TRBJ2-7; CDR3 protein: CASSYYVGRDEQYF; CDR3 DNA: TGTGCCAGCAGTTACTACGTTGGGAGGGACGAGCAGTACTTC
D gene: TRBD2; V gene: TRBV11-2; clone size: -; CDR3 length: 17; J gene: TRBJ2-1; CDR3 protein: CASSFRFTGGAYNEQFF; CDR3 DNA: TGTGCCAGCAGCTTTAGATTCACGGGGGGGGCATACAATGAGCAGTTCTTC
D gene: TRBD1; V gene: TRBV20-1; clone size: -; CDR3 length: 15; J gene: TRBJ2-4; CDR3 protein: CSARSPGQVAREQYF; CDR3 DNA: TGCAGTGCTAGATCCCCGGGACAGGTTGCTCGGGAGCAGTACTTC
D gene: TRBD2; V gene: TRBV29-1; clone size: -; CDR3 length: 14; J gene: TRBJ2-3; CDR3 protein: CSPVVAGVTDTQYF; CDR3 DNA: TGCAGCCCCGTGGTAGCGGGAGTCACAGATACGCAGTATTTT
D gene: TRBD2; V gene: TRBV6-4; clone size: -; CDR3 length: 16; J gene: TRBJ2-1; CDR3 protein: CASSKTLAGGLNEQFF; CDR3 DNA: TGTGCCAGCAGTAAAACGCTGGCGGGAGGACTCAATGAGCAGTTCTTC
D gene: -; V gene: TRBV7-2; clone size: -; CDR3 length: 15; J gene: TRBJ1-1; CDR3 protein: CASSLSRGGDTEAFF; CDR3 DNA: TGTGCCAGCAGCTTAAGTCGGGGAGGGGACACTGAAGCTTTCTTT
D gene: -; V gene: TRBV7-9; clone size: -; CDR3 length: 14; J gene: TRBJ1-4; CDR3 protein: CASSLGAGAEKLFF; CDR3 DNA: TGTGCCAGCAGCTTGGGGGCAGGGGCTGAAAAACTGTTTTTT
D gene: -; V gene: TRBV7-2; clone size: few; CDR3 length: 18; J gene: TRBJ2-6; CDR3 protein: CASSLVTGQLVRANVLTF; CDR3 DNA: TGTGCCAGCAGCTTAGTTACCGGGCAGCTGGTAAGGGCCAACGTCCTGACTTTC
D gene: TRBD1; V gene: TRBV28; clone size: few; CDR3 length: 15; J gene: TRBJ1-2; CDR3 protein: CASRPGTGGHYGYTF; CDR3 DNA: TGTGCCAGCAGACCCGGGACAGGGGGCCACTATGGCTACACCTTC
D gene: -; V gene: TRBV18; clone size: few; CDR3 length: 15; J gene: TRBJ2-3; CDR3 protein: CASSPESSDTDTQYF; CDR3 DNA: TGTGCCAGCTCACCTGAGTCTAGCGACACAGATACGCAGTATTTT
D gene: -; V gene: TRBV6-5; clone size: -; CDR3 length: 13; J gene: TRBJ1-4; CDR3 protein: CASSRPGTGKLFF; CDR3 DNA: TGTGCCAGCAGCCGCCCCGGGACGGGAAAACTGTTTTTT
D gene: -; V gene: TRBV7-2; clone size: -; CDR3 length: 13; J gene: TRBJ2-3; CDR3 protein: CASSVTQGDTQYF; CDR3 DNA: TGTGCCAGCAGCGTCACACAGGGAGATACGCAGTATTTT
D gene: TRBD1; V gene: TRBV6-2/TRBV6-3; clone size: -; CDR3 length: 15; J gene: TRBJ2-5; CDR3 protein: CASSSGQGAWETQYF; CDR3 DNA: TGTGCCAGCAGTTCGGGACAGGGGGCATGGGAGACCCAGTACTTC
D gene: -; V gene: TRBV7-3; clone size: once; CDR3 length: 12; J gene: TRBJ2-1; CDR3 protein: CASSLSPDEQFF; CDR3 DNA: TGTGCCAGCAGCTTAAGTCCGGATGAGCAGTTCTTC
D gene: -; V gene: TRBV15; clone size: -; CDR3 length: 16; J gene: TRBJ2-3; CDR3 protein: CATSRDWAAATDTQYF; CDR3 DNA: TGTGCCACCAGCAGAGATTGGGCAGCGGCCACAGATACGCAGTATTTT
D gene: TRBD2; V gene: TRBV29-1; clone size: many; CDR3 length: 13; J gene: TRBJ2-5; CDR3 protein: CSVGAGGSETQYF; CDR3 DNA: TGCAGCGTCGGCGCGGGGGGCAGCGAGACCCAGTACTTC
D gene: -; V gene: TRBV5-1; clone size: -; CDR3 length: 15; J gene: TRBJ1-1; CDR3 protein: CASSKQPRVDTEAFF; CDR3 DNA: TGCGCCAGCAGCAAACAGCCGAGGGTGGACACTGAAGCTTTCTTT
D gene: -; V gene: TRBV28; clone size: -; CDR3 length: 18; J gene: TRBJ2-4; CDR3 protein: CASSSAEGSGLAKNIQYF; CDR3 DNA: TGTGCCAGCAGTTCAGCGGAGGGAAGTGGGCTAGCCAAAAACATTCAGTACTTC
D gene: TRBD1; V gene: TRBV7-2; clone size: -; CDR3 length: 17; J gene: TRBJ2-5; CDR3 protein: CASSLRDRAAIQETQYF; CDR3 DNA: TGTGCCAGCAGCCTTCGGGACAGGGCAGCTATCCAAGAGACCCAGTACTTC
D gene: -; V gene: TRBV12-3/TRBV12-4; clone size: -; CDR3 length: 14; J gene: TRBJ2-3; CDR3 protein: CASRRQRYTDTQYF; CDR3 DNA: TGTGCCAGCAGAAGACAGCGATACACAGATACGCAGTATTTT
D gene: -; V gene: TRBV5-1; clone size: -; CDR3 length: 14; J gene: TRBJ2-1; CDR3 protein: CASSSTGRYNEQFF; CDR3 DNA: TGCGCCAGCAGCTCCACAGGGCGGTACAATGAGCAGTTCTTC
D gene: -; V gene: TRBV5-1; clone size: many; CDR3 length: 13; J gene: TRBJ2-1; CDR3 protein: CASSDGQYNEQFF; CDR3 DNA: TGCGCCAGCAGCGATGGACAGTACAATGAGCAGTTCTTC
D gene: -; V gene: TRBV9; clone size: few; CDR3 length: 15; J gene: TRBJ2-7; CDR3 protein: CASSVSPSSYNEQYF; CDR3 DNA: TGTGCCAGCAGCGTTTCCCCGAGCTCCTACAATGAGCAGTACTTC
D gene: -; V gene: TRBV3-1; clone size: -; CDR3 length: 13; J gene: TRBJ1-2; CDR3 protein: CASSQKAAYGYTF; CDR3 DNA: TGTGCCAGCAGCCAAAAGGCTGCCTATGGCTACACCTTC
D gene: TRBD2; V gene: TRBV5-1; clone size: -; CDR3 length: 15; J gene: TRBJ2-3; CDR3 protein: CASSKLAGGADTQYF; CDR3 DNA: TGCGCCAGCAGCAAACTAGCGGGGGGCGCCGATACGCAGTATTTT
D gene: -; V gene: TRBV7-2; clone size: -; CDR3 length: 16; J gene: TRBJ2-4; CDR3 protein: CASSPRQERAKNIQYF; CDR3 DNA: TGTGCCAGCAGCCCCCGACAGGAAAGGGCCAAAAACATTCAGTACTTC
D gene: -; V gene: TRBV3-1; clone size: few; CDR3 length: 12; J gene: TRBJ1-4; CDR3 protein: CASSRTNEKLFF; CDR3 DNA: TGTGCCAGCAGCCGAACTAATGAAAAACTGTTTTTT
D gene: -; V gene: TRBV6-5; clone size: many; CDR3 length: 12; J gene: TRBJ2-3; CDR3 protein: CASRGFADTQYF; CDR3 DNA: TGTGCCAGCAGAGGATTCGCAGATACGCAGTATTTT
D gene: TRBD1; V gene: TRBV20-1; clone size: -; CDR3 length: 16; J gene: TRBJ2-4; CDR3 protein: CSATANFIMTGDIQYF; CDR3 DNA: TGCAGTGCTACCGCGAACTTCATAATGACAGGGGACATTCAGTACTTC
D gene: -; V gene: TRBV6-2/TRBV6-3; clone size: few; CDR3 length: 15; J gene: TRBJ2-2; CDR3 protein: CASSPRLANTGELFF; CDR3 DNA: TGTGCCAGCAGTCCCAGACTAGCGAACACCGGGGAGCTGTTTTTT
D gene: TRBD2; V gene: TRBV9; clone size: many; CDR3 length: 16; J gene: TRBJ2-7; CDR3 protein: CASSEGTSGLIYEQYF; CDR3 DNA: TGTGCCAGCAGCGAGGGGACTAGCGGGCTTATCTACGAGCAGTACTTC
D gene: -; V gene: TRBV20-1; clone size: -; CDR3 length: 12; J gene: TRBJ2-3; CDR3 protein: CSANLVTDTQYF; CDR3 DNA: TGCAGTGCCAACCTCGTCACAGATACGCAGTATTTT
D gene: -; V gene: TRBV6-4; clone size: few; CDR3 length: 15; J gene: TRBJ2-1; CDR3 protein: CASSAGTGPSNEQFF; CDR3 DNA: TGTGCCAGCAGTGCTGGGACGGGCCCCTCCAATGAGCAGTTCTTC
D gene: -; V gene: TRBV6-1; clone size: -; CDR3 length: 14; J gene: TRBJ2-1; CDR3 protein: CASRETGNTNEQFF; CDR3 DNA: TGTGCCAGCAGAGAAACCGGGAATACAAATGAGCAGTTCTTC
D gene: -; V gene: TRBV20-1; clone size: -; CDR3 length: 12; J gene: TRBJ2-1; CDR3 protein: CSAREVGPEQFF; CDR3 DNA: TGCAGTGCTAGGGAGGTGGGGCCTGAGCAGTTCTTC
D gene: -; V gene: TRBV6-1; clone size: -; CDR3 length: 12; J gene: TRBJ1-2; CDR3 protein: CASSINLHGYTF; CDR3 DNA: TGTGCCAGCAGTATTAACCTACATGGCTACACCTTC
D gene: TRBD2; V gene: TRBV11-2; clone size: many; CDR3 length: 16; J gene: TRBJ2-5; CDR3 protein: CASSLDYGRAGETQYF; CDR3 DNA: TGTGCCAGCAGCTTAGATTACGGGAGGGCCGGAGAGACCCAGTACTTC
D gene: TRBD2; V gene: TRBV7-2; clone size: -; CDR3 length: 16; J gene: TRBJ2-4; CDR3 protein: CASSLSGSLAKNIQYF; CDR3 DNA: TGTGCCAGCAGCCTTAGCGGGTCGCTAGCCAAAAACATTCAGTACTTC
D gene: -; V gene: TRBV6-5; clone size: -; CDR3 length: 15; J gene: TRBJ1-2; CDR3 protein: CASSSTRTVVNGYTF; CDR3 DNA: TGTGCCAGCAGTAGCACAAGGACAGTCGTTAATGGCTACACCTTC
D gene: -; V gene: TRBV4-3; clone size: -; CDR3 length: 16; J gene: TRBJ1-2; CDR3 protein: CASSQDPGGNVYGYTF; CDR3 DNA: TGCGCCAGCAGCCAAGATCCGGGAGGGAACGTCTATGGCTACACCTTC
D gene: TRBD2; V gene: TRBV7-2; clone size: few; CDR3 length: 16; J gene: TRBJ2-7; CDR3 protein: CASSLDLGRASYEQYF; CDR3 DNA: TGTGCCAGCAGCTTAGATCTCGGGAGGGCCTCCTACGAGCAGTACTTC
D gene: TRBD2; V gene: TRBV4-3; clone size: many; CDR3 length: 15; J gene: TRBJ2-7; CDR3 protein: CASSQGREGTYEQYF; CDR3 DNA: TGCGCCAGCAGCCAAGGTAGGGAGGGAACCTACGAGCAGTACTTC
D gene: -; V gene: TRBV9; clone size: few; CDR3 length: 15; J gene: TRBJ2-3; CDR3 protein: CASSVFRTSTDTQYF; CDR3 DNA: TGTGCCAGCAGCGTATTCAGGACTAGCACAGATACGCAGTATTTT
D gene: -; V gene: TRBV6-2/TRBV6-3; clone size: few; CDR3 length: 15; J gene: TRBJ2-7; CDR3 protein: CASSYEGLRTYEQYF; CDR3 DNA: TGTGCCAGCAGTTACGAGGGGCTTCGCACCTACGAGCAGTACTTC
D gene: -; V gene: TRBV2; clone size: -; CDR3 length: 13; J gene: TRBJ1-2; CDR3 protein: CASSERGSRSYTF; CDR3 DNA: TGTGCCAGCAGTGAAAGAGGGTCCCGGAGCTACACCTTC
D gene: -; V gene: TRBV29-1; clone size: many; CDR3 length: 15; J gene: TRBJ2-3; CDR3 protein: CSVEDTTRATDTQYF; CDR3 DNA: TGCAGCGTTGAAGATACGACAAGGGCTACAGATACGCAGTATTTT
D gene: TRBD1; V gene: TRBV20-1; clone size: -; CDR3 length: 16; J gene: TRBJ2-1; CDR3 protein: CSARDLGTGWGNEQFF; CDR3 DNA: TGCAGTGCTAGAGATCTTGGGACAGGGTGGGGGAATGAGCAGTTCTTC
D gene: -; V gene: TRBV5-1; clone size: -; CDR3 length: 15; J gene: TRBJ2-1; CDR3 protein: CASSSWDPVQREQFF; CDR3 DNA: TGCGCCAGCAGCTCTTGGGACCCCGTACAGAGGGAGCAGTTCTTC
D gene: TRBD2; V gene: TRBV28; clone size: few; CDR3 length: 13; J gene: TRBJ2-1; CDR3 protein: CASRTSGDNEQFF; CDR3 DNA: TGTGCCAGCAGGACTAGCGGGGACAATGAGCAGTTCTTC
D gene: -; V gene: TRBV7-3; clone size: -; CDR3 length: 13; J gene: TRBJ2-5; CDR3 protein: CASSLTYLETQYF; CDR3 DNA: TGTGCCAGCAGCTTAACGTATTTGGAGACCCAGTACTTC
D gene: -; V gene: TRBV6-2/TRBV6-3; clone size: few; CDR3 length: 15; J gene: TRBJ1-2; CDR3 protein: CASLRDGRRDYGYTF; CDR3 DNA: TGTGCCAGCCTCCGAGACGGGAGAAGGGACTATGGCTACACCTTC
D gene: -; V gene: TRBV6-4; clone size: -; CDR3 length: 12; J gene: TRBJ2-3; CDR3 protein: CASSPDRNTQYF; CDR3 DNA: TGTGCCAGCAGTCCTGACCGGAATACGCAGTATTTT
D gene: TRBD1; V gene: TRBV14; clone size: few; CDR3 length: 14; J gene: TRBJ2-7; CDR3 protein: CASSAGQGYYEQYF; CDR3 DNA: TGTGCCAGCAGCGCGGGACAGGGATACTACGAGCAGTACTTC